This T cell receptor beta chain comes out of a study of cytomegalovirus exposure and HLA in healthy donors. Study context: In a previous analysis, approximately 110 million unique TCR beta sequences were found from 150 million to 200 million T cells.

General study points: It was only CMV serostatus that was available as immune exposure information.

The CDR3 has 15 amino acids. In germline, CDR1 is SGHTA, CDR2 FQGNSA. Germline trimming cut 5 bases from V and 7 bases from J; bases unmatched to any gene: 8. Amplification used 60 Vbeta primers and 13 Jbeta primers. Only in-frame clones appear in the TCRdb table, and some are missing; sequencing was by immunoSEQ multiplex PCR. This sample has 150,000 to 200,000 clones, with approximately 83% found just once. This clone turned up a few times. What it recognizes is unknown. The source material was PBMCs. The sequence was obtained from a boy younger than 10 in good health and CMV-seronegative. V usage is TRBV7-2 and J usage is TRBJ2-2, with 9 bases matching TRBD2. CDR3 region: CASSPGLAINGELFF. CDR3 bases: TGTGCCAGCAGCCCAGGACTAGCGATTAACGGGGAGCTGTTTTTT.